The present entry profiles one TCR beta chain with its context. Its antigen target is currently unknown. In total, 500 to 700 healthy bone marrow donors made up the cohort. Cohort members were all nominally healthy when sampled, although unrecorded immune exposures were likely present. The donor was CMV seropositive and was included in the group of 250 to 350 seropositive cohort members. A peripheral blood sample was collected from each donor, and TCR beta sequencing was performed on peripheral blood mononuclear cells. Genomic DNA was extracted from the blood cell samples with the Qiagen DNeasy Blood Extraction Kit. This entry belongs to a study of cytomegalovirus exposure and HLA in healthy donors (TCRdb year 2017). At the level of the whole study: An earlier analysis of about 560 of the donors reported approximately 260 Gb of sequence data and 95 million to 140 million unique TCR beta sequences obtained from roughly 180 million T cells. The study profiled the T cell repertoires of under 700 subjects by immunosequencing and related them to cytomegalovirus serostatus. Every repertoire in the discovery cohort had been generated on one and the same sequencing platform. Along with the 666-subject first cohort, a separate validation cohort of around 120 different subjects was used. An early release that covered some 630 HLA-typed donors contained approximately 300 gigabases of sequencing data and some 87 million unique TCR sequences. Alongside the repertoire data, information on donor age, sex, ethnicity and CMV serostatus was compiled. A later analysis re-analyzed previously published TCR beta repertoires from about 730 donors and added high-resolution HLA genotyping to study TCR occurrence patterns. High-throughput TCR immunosequencing, statistical association of individual TCRs with disease status, and machine learning were combined to predict cytomegalovirus infection status. Because of strong linkage in the cohort, roughly five DR-DQ haplotypes were treated as single units for association and clustering. A later genetic analysis took genome-wide SNP genotypes for about three fifths of the 666 donors and used that subset as a discovery cohort. In an earlier analysis of 587 of the donors, high-throughput TCR beta sequencing was used to judge whether each TCR beta V gene segment behaved as functional or pseudogenic. Of the roughly 400 genotyped donors, approximately 81% were placed in the genetic ancestry cluster associated with self-reported Caucasian donors. Typing coverage differed by locus: A, B, C, DRB1 and DQB1 were typed in about 629-640 donors, DQA1 in about 510, DPA1 in approximately 600, and DPB1 in 472. Rather than using new phenotypic data, the later analysis identified candidate immune exposures from TCR beta sequences and from how often those sequences occurred across donors. Class I and class II HLA loci were covered by the typing at four-digit resolution. Across approximately 400 genotyped donors of the cohort, an average of about 200,000 unique TCR beta nucleotide sequences per donor were sequenced, and around 19% of those sequences were non-productive. The aim of the study was to test whether cataloging public T cell receptors could identify signatures of past pathogen exposure.

The germline V gene supplies CDR1 SQVTM and CDR2 ANQGSEA. Trimming at the junction amounts to 4 bases on V and 4 bases on J, and the germline ends lie 12 bases apart. The CDR3, cysteine through phenylalanine, is 13 amino acids long. Only CDR3 DNA is held: 39 bases, read in frame from base 1. Preparation of the library involved the immunoSEQ multiplex PCR assay. The multiplex PCR relied on a mix of 60 forward primers for TCR Vbeta segments and 13 reverse primers for TCR Jbeta segments. A multiplex PCR assay on genomic DNA amplified the CDR3 region of rearranged TCR beta genes. The amplified TCR beta libraries were sequenced on the Illumina HiSeq System as 87-base-pair reads. The authors' analysis ran thus. A later analysis counted tens of millions of unique TCR beta chains across the roughly 700 repertoires, and about 10 million of these chains were shared by at least two donors. Raw reads were error-corrected and collapsed into unique sequences by a nearest-neighbor algorithm in which closely related sequences were merged to remove PCR and sequencing errors. CDR3 sequences were aligned to IMGT reference sequences to assign V, D and J gene segments. Each retained sequence needed at least a six-nucleotide match to both a V gene segment and a J gene segment. A rearrangement was called productive if the CDR3 had no stop codons and remained in frame with V and J, and every other rearrangement was called non-productive. Following IMGT convention, CDR3 was defined as the stretch from the second conserved V-encoded cysteine to the conserved J-encoded phenylalanine. In an earlier analysis of just under 600 of the donors, sequences lacking an unambiguous match to a single V gene segment were excluded. In an earlier analysis of 587 of the donors, V segments were called functional above 56.7% productive rearrangements and were called segregating when the between-donor standard deviation exceeded 5%. To diagnose cytomegalovirus status from the catalog of TCR beta chain sequences, a statistical classification framework was built. In a later analysis, V and J genes were assigned by comparing TCR nucleotide sequences against IMGT/GENE-DB human TR gene sequences. The TCRdist pipeline was used in a later analysis to assign CDR3 sequences and most-parsimonious VDJ recombination scenarios. In a later analysis, every TCR beta chain was defined by the combination of its CDR3 amino acid sequence and its V-gene family, and reads without a unique V-gene family were dropped. As a way to deal with suspected cross-contamination and a sequencing artifact, a later analysis dropped 450 to 700 nucleotide sequences that were highly shared and had low generation probability. In a later analysis, a clonal expansion index for each public chain was calculated from normalized within-repertoire ranks of inferred template counts. In a later analysis, generation probabilities were computed using a VDJ recombination model fitted to out-of-frame rearrangements, and the results were checked against IGoR. In a later analysis, TCR-TCR, TCR-HLA and TCR-CMV co-occurrence was scored with hypergeometric tests, and a repertoire-size bias correction was applied to TCR pairs. False discovery rates were estimated in a later analysis by permuting HLA or CMV assignments 20 times. A later analysis grouped co-occurring TCRs with DBSCAN, adding TCRdist sequence similarity when clustering within HLA-allele-positive subsets. Repertoires with fewer than 30,000 or more than 120,000 public chains, plus five repertoires with anomalous nucleotide sharing, were excluded from co-occurrence clustering. This immuneACCESS table, as held by TCRdb, lists in-frame sequences with V and J called but not all clones. Of the missing ones, under half trace to an unresolved V gene in checked studies; the others have no known cause. V, J and clone size were drawn from that table, and D and trimming were deduced from the DNA. The table for this sample records under 90,000 clones. Together, the top ten hold 15% of the sample.

Broader findings and caveats from the paper: The classifier was reported to diagnose cytomegalovirus status with high specificity and sensitivity in both the original cohort and the validation cohort. In the study, 150 to 200 TCR beta chains were listed as associated with cytomegalovirus. A few of the identified cytomegalovirus-associated TCR beta chains were confirmed in vitro to be specific for cytomegalovirus antigens. Presence/absence analyses assumed roughly uniform sequencing depth across donors, an assumption that may not hold. A cluster of highly shared sequence variants was judged likely to be a technical artifact of the sequencing pipeline. In a later analysis, HLA-associated TCR beta chains were found to be more clonally expanded and to have lower generation probabilities than equally common non-associated chains. Strong co-occurrence of HLA alleles, especially DR and DQ, made assigning TCR associations to individual alleles difficult. Only TCR beta chains were sequenced in this cohort, and the absence of alpha or paired-chain data limited detectable features. A later analysis reported that several top co-occurrence clusters appeared linked to parvovirus B19, influenza, CMV and Epstein-Barr virus. For the cohort, immune exposure information was limited to CMV serostatus. HLA typing was unavailable for some donors at each locus, so association tests used only the typed subset. A later analysis found that most CMV-associated TCR beta chains appeared HLA-restricted, with HLA associations seemingly driven largely by CMV exposure. A further reported finding was that TCR beta sequences accurately predicted the HLA-A and HLA-B alleles for most subjects in the first cohort. Specific HLA alleles were associated with 18,000 or so TCR beta sequences at a false discovery rate of 0.05 in a later analysis. In a later genetic analysis, a missense DCLRE1C variant was associated with V-gene and J-gene trimming of TCR beta chains, and the association was replicated in an independent cohort. According to a later genetic analysis, donors in an Asian-associated ancestry cluster had fewer N-insertions in productive TCRs than the approximately 700-donor mean. The authors suggested that the approach could potentially be extended to other disease states and immunological phenotypes. The 87-base-pair reads could not distinguish some IMGT-functional V segments, including TRBV6-2 and TRBV6-3, so those segments were excluded. Linkage disequilibrium might explain the correlated functional status among segregating V segments, but an unknown experimental factor could not be ruled out. While some public TCRs were present in many individuals, most TCR sequences turned up only very rarely across donors. In a later analysis, TCR association rates were found to vary across HLA loci, with the most associated TCRs seen for DRB1 alleles and the fewest for HLA-C alleles. In an earlier analysis of some 540 of the donors, most TCR beta V segments appeared in productive rearrangements about 90% or about 30% of the time, broadly matching IMGT annotations. Because counts were too low, more than 15 rarely observed V segments, including chromosome 9 orphons, were left out of the earlier analysis of several hundred of the donors.

The sequencing input was PBMCs. The chain is made from TRBV29-1 and TRBJ2-3, with TRBD2 tentatively as D gene (6 bases match). The sequence came from a man aged 50-59 years in good health and CMV-seropositive. CDR3 region: CSVVGGGADTQYF. Here is the DNA: TGCAGCGTTGTGGGGGGTGGCGCAGATACGCAGTATTTT.